Listed below are T cell receptor beta chains from one sample, sequenced in a study of T-cell memory formation after mild COVID-19. TCRdb re-analysed the 5' RACE reads in MiXCR, keeping a single row per CDR3 protein. Among about 400,000 distinct CDR3 sequences listed, approximately 15% were seen once. The sequencing input was PBMCs or a T cell subset sorted from them (not recorded which). The receptor source for this set is a man between 18 and 35 years old who had mild COVID-19 (a few samples of this study predate the infection). Cell type and time point are not known. Each CDR3 is given with its conserved first and last residue. The D gene is left open where the match is weak. Clone size is shown for a subset of rows, as once, few, many or a class of expanded clone.

CDR3 protein: CSGLPRGSRTEAFF
CDR3 DNA: TGCAGTGGTTTACCCCGAGGGTCTCGCACTGAAGCTTTCTTT
clone size: NA
D gene: NA
J gene: TRBJ1-1
CDR3 length: 14
V gene: TRBV20-1

CDR3 protein: CASRQPWGDTEAFF
CDR3 DNA: TGTGCAAGTCGCCAACCATGGGGTGACACTGAAGCTTTCTTT
clone size: few
D gene: NA
J gene: TRBJ1-1
CDR3 length: 14
V gene: TRBV12-2

CDR3 protein: CSAPGGGRDIQYF
CDR3 DNA: TGCAGTGCCCCAGGCGGGGGGCGGGACATTCAGTACTTC
clone size: few
D gene: TRBD2
J gene: TRBJ2-4
CDR3 length: 13
V gene: TRBV20-1

CDR3 protein: CASSLAGPTDTQYF
CDR3 DNA: TGTGCCAGCAGCTTAGCCGGTCCCACAGATACGCAGTATTTT
clone size: many
D gene: NA
J gene: TRBJ2-3
CDR3 length: 14
V gene: TRBV7-2

CDR3 protein: CASSQGYASSYEQYF
CDR3 DNA: TGCGCCAGCAGCCAAGGTTACGCTAGCTCCTACGAGCAGTACTTC
clone size: NA
D gene: NA
J gene: TRBJ2-7
CDR3 length: 15
V gene: TRBV4-3

CDR3 protein: CAWAGYTSYNSPLHF
CDR3 DNA: TGTGCCTGGGCAGGGTACACCTCCTATAATTCACCCCTCCACTTT
clone size: NA
D gene: NA
J gene: TRBJ1-6
CDR3 length: 15
V gene: TRBV30

CDR3 protein: CASSTFIAEKLFF
CDR3 DNA: TGTGCCAGCAGTACTTTCATCGCTGAAAAACTGTTTTTT
clone size: NA
D gene: NA
J gene: TRBJ1-4
CDR3 length: 13
V gene: TRBV2

CDR3 protein: CASSWKLESYEQYF
CDR3 DNA: TGTGCCAGCAGTTGGAAACTAGAGTCCTACGAGCAGTACTTC
clone size: NA
D gene: NA
J gene: TRBJ2-7
CDR3 length: 14
V gene: TRBV27

CDR3 protein: CASSLMGQVRGRGGEQFF
CDR3 DNA: TGTGCCAGCAGCTTAATGGGCCAGGTCCGAGGAAGGGGGGGTGAGCAGTTCTTC
clone size: NA
D gene: NA
J gene: TRBJ2-1
CDR3 length: 18
V gene: TRBV7-9

CDR3 protein: CASSQGAEQETQYF
CDR3 DNA: TGTGCCAGCAGCCAAGGGGCCGAACAAGAGACCCAGTACTTC
clone size: many
D gene: NA
J gene: TRBJ2-5
CDR3 length: 14
V gene: TRBV7-2

CDR3 protein: CASSQSGGAFPDTQYF
CDR3 DNA: TGCGCCAGCAGCCAAAGCGGGGGGGCCTTTCCAGATACGCAGTATTTT
clone size: once
D gene: TRBD2
J gene: TRBJ2-3
CDR3 length: 16
V gene: TRBV4-3

CDR3 protein: CASSYAGGITDTQYF
CDR3 DNA: TGTGCCAGCAGTTACGCCGGGGGGATCACAGATACGCAGTATTTT
clone size: NA
D gene: TRBD2
J gene: TRBJ2-3
CDR3 length: 15
V gene: TRBV6-6

CDR3 protein: CASRGDRGNQPQHF
CDR3 DNA: TGTGCCAGCAGGGGGGACAGAGGGAATCAGCCCCAGCATTTT
clone size: NA
D gene: TRBD1
J gene: TRBJ1-5
CDR3 length: 14
V gene: TRBV28

CDR3 protein: CASSYSERGEQYF
CDR3 DNA: TGTGCCAGCAGTTACTCGGAAAGGGGCGAGCAGTACTTC
clone size: NA
D gene: NA
J gene: TRBJ2-7
CDR3 length: 13
V gene: TRBV12-3/TRBV12-4

CDR3 protein: CASSFETHSQETQYF
CDR3 DNA: TGTGCCAGCAGCTTCGAGACTCACTCCCAAGAGACCCAGTACTTC
clone size: few
D gene: NA
J gene: TRBJ2-5
CDR3 length: 15
V gene: TRBV4-2

CDR3 protein: CSAADGANSPLHF
CDR3 DNA: TGCAGCGCGGCGGACGGAGCAAATTCACCCCTCCACTTT
clone size: NA
D gene: NA
J gene: TRBJ1-6
CDR3 length: 13
V gene: TRBV29-1

CDR3 protein: CASSHQMGLAGPYEQFF
CDR3 DNA: TGTGCCAGCAGCCACCAAATGGGACTAGCGGGGCCCTACGAGCAGTTCTTC
clone size: few
D gene: TRBD2
J gene: TRBJ2-1
CDR3 length: 17
V gene: TRBV3-1

CDR3 protein: CASSQPGTGDIQYF
CDR3 DNA: TGTGCAAGCAGCCAACCCGGGACAGGAGACATTCAGTACTTC
clone size: once
D gene: TRBD1
J gene: TRBJ2-4
CDR3 length: 14
V gene: TRBV11-2

CDR3 protein: CASSPVGTGNHNEQFF
CDR3 DNA: TGTGCCAGCAGCCCGGTCGGGACAGGGAACCACAATGAGCAGTTCTTC
clone size: NA
D gene: TRBD1
J gene: TRBJ2-1
CDR3 length: 16
V gene: TRBV7-8

CDR3 protein: CASSLDGHDTQYF
CDR3 DNA: TGCGCCAGCAGCTTGGATGGGCACGATACGCAGTATTTT
clone size: few
D gene: NA
J gene: TRBJ2-3
CDR3 length: 13
V gene: TRBV5-1

CDR3 protein: CASSTQGMNTEAFF
CDR3 DNA: TGCGCCAGCAGTACTCAGGGTATGAACACTGAAGCTTTCTTT
clone size: many
D gene: NA
J gene: TRBJ1-1
CDR3 length: 14
V gene: TRBV5-1

CDR3 protein: CASRPGTGDHYGYTF
CDR3 DNA: TGTGCCAGCAGACCCGGGACAGGGGACCACTATGGCTACACCTTC
clone size: NA
D gene: TRBD1
J gene: TRBJ1-2
CDR3 length: 15
V gene: TRBV6-6

CDR3 protein: CASSPRAGRTQETQYF
CDR3 DNA: TGTGCCAGCAGTCCACGAGCGGGGAGGACCCAAGAGACCCAGTACTTC
clone size: few
D gene: TRBD2
J gene: TRBJ2-5
CDR3 length: 16
V gene: TRBV2

CDR3 protein: CATSQEGGDYEQYF
CDR3 DNA: TGTGCCACCAGCCAAGAAGGCGGGGATTACGAGCAGTACTTC
clone size: NA
D gene: NA
J gene: TRBJ2-7
CDR3 length: 14
V gene: TRBV24-1

CDR3 protein: CASSVVAGQAYGYTF
CDR3 DNA: TGTGCCAGCAGCGTAGTGGCAGGGCAGGCATATGGCTACACCTTC
clone size: few
D gene: NA
J gene: TRBJ1-2
CDR3 length: 15
V gene: TRBV9

CDR3 protein: CASSYSETKETQYF
CDR3 DNA: TGTGCCAGCAGTTACTCAGAGACAAAAGAGACCCAGTACTTC
clone size: NA
D gene: NA
J gene: TRBJ2-5
CDR3 length: 14
V gene: TRBV6-6

CDR3 protein: CASTSGVADTQYF
CDR3 DNA: TGTGCCAGTACTAGCGGGGTAGCAGATACGCAGTATTTT
clone size: many
D gene: TRBD2
J gene: TRBJ2-3
CDR3 length: 13
V gene: TRBV5-6

CDR3 protein: CARDRGDTEAFF
CDR3 DNA: TGTGCCAGGGACAGGGGCGACACTGAAGCTTTCTTT
clone size: NA
D gene: TRBD1
J gene: TRBJ1-1
CDR3 length: 12
V gene: TRBV2

CDR3 protein: CSASVLAGASYNEQFF
CDR3 DNA: TGCAGTGCTAGCGTCTTAGCGGGGGCCTCCTACAATGAGCAGTTCTTC
clone size: many
D gene: TRBD2
J gene: TRBJ2-1
CDR3 length: 16
V gene: TRBV20-1

CDR3 protein: CASSTPFNNAEAFF
CDR3 DNA: TGTGCCAGTAGTACCCCCTTCAACAACGCTGAAGCTTTCTTT
clone size: few
D gene: NA
J gene: TRBJ1-1
CDR3 length: 14
V gene: TRBV19

CDR3 protein: CATRGWGTVPYEQYF
CDR3 DNA: TGTGCCACTAGAGGTTGGGGAACAGTCCCCTACGAGCAGTACTTC
clone size: few
D gene: NA
J gene: TRBJ2-7
CDR3 length: 15
V gene: TRBV25-1

CDR3 protein: CASSLADISGANVLTF
CDR3 DNA: TGTGCCAGCAGTTTGGCCGACATCTCTGGGGCCAACGTCCTGACTTTC
clone size: NA
D gene: NA
J gene: TRBJ2-6
CDR3 length: 16
V gene: TRBV28

CDR3 protein: CASSAQGWETQYF
CDR3 DNA: TGTGCCAGCAGCGCCCAGGGGTGGGAGACCCAGTACTTC
clone size: few
D gene: NA
J gene: TRBJ2-5
CDR3 length: 13
V gene: TRBV7-3

CDR3 protein: CASSLEDGYTF
CDR3 DNA: TGTGCCAGCAGCTTAGAGGATGGCTACACCTTC
clone size: few
D gene: NA
J gene: TRBJ1-2
CDR3 length: 11
V gene: TRBV7-2

CDR3 protein: CASSPDWSTAYEQFF
CDR3 DNA: TGCGCCAGCAGCCCAGATTGGTCGACTGCCTATGAGCAGTTCTTC
clone size: NA
D gene: NA
J gene: TRBJ2-1
CDR3 length: 15
V gene: TRBV4-3

CDR3 protein: CASGGAGTVLGTEAFF
CDR3 DNA: TGTGCCAGCGGGGGCGCAGGGACGGTTCTGGGCACTGAAGCTTTCTTT
clone size: few
D gene: NA
J gene: TRBJ1-1
CDR3 length: 16
V gene: TRBV6-1

CDR3 protein: CASSSRTGTEYF
CDR3 DNA: TGTGCCAGCAGCTCCAGGACTGGCACGGAGTACTTC
clone size: NA
D gene: NA
J gene: TRBJ2-5
CDR3 length: 12
V gene: TRBV7-2

CDR3 protein: CASSQVKGAAYEQYF
CDR3 DNA: TGTGCCAGCAGCCAAGTGAAGGGGGCCGCCTACGAGCAGTACTTC
clone size: NA
D gene: TRBD1
J gene: TRBJ2-7
CDR3 length: 15
V gene: TRBV3-1

CDR3 protein: CASSDGTQETQYF
CDR3 DNA: TGCGCCAGCAGCGACGGGACCCAAGAGACCCAGTACTTC
clone size: NA
D gene: NA
J gene: TRBJ2-5
CDR3 length: 13
V gene: TRBV5-1

CDR3 protein: CASRPPGNNYGYTF
CDR3 DNA: TGTGCCAGCAGGCCCCCGGGGAATAACTATGGCTACACCTTC
clone size: few
D gene: NA
J gene: TRBJ1-2
CDR3 length: 14
V gene: TRBV28

CDR3 protein: CASSLGLDGYTF
CDR3 DNA: TGTGCCAGCAGCTTGGGACTTGATGGCTACACCTTC
clone size: many
D gene: NA
J gene: TRBJ1-2
CDR3 length: 12
V gene: TRBV5-1

CDR3 protein: CASSSDHRVFQPQHF
CDR3 DNA: TGTGCCAGCAGCTCGGACCACAGGGTTTTCCAGCCCCAGCATTTT
clone size: few
D gene: NA
J gene: TRBJ1-5
CDR3 length: 15
V gene: TRBV7-9

CDR3 protein: CASSLAPRVGQPQHF
CDR3 DNA: TGTGCCAGCAGCTTAGCGCCTCGGGTCGGGCAGCCCCAGCATTTT
clone size: NA
D gene: NA
J gene: TRBJ1-5
CDR3 length: 15
V gene: TRBV7-8

CDR3 protein: CASSAGTDASTDTQYF
CDR3 DNA: TGTGCCAGCAGCGCGGGGACGGATGCTAGCACAGATACGCAGTATTTT
clone size: many
D gene: NA
J gene: TRBJ2-3
CDR3 length: 16
V gene: TRBV5-4

CDR3 protein: CASSLEGVMGEQFF
CDR3 DNA: TGTGCCAGCAGCTTAGAAGGGGTGATGGGTGAGCAGTTCTTC
clone size: few
D gene: NA
J gene: TRBJ2-1
CDR3 length: 14
V gene: TRBV7-8

CDR3 protein: CASSLAEGNQPQHF
CDR3 DNA: TGTGCCAGCAGCTTAGCAGAGGGCAATCAGCCCCAGCATTTT
clone size: NA
D gene: NA
J gene: TRBJ1-5
CDR3 length: 14
V gene: TRBV7-2

CDR3 protein: CASSLQDLQQEAIYF
CDR3 DNA: TGTGCCAGCAGCTTACAGGACCTCCAGCAAGAGGCCATATATTTT
clone size: NA
D gene: NA
J gene: TRBJ1-3
CDR3 length: 15
V gene: TRBV7-2

CDR3 protein: CASKRGETDTQYF
CDR3 DNA: TGCGCCAGCAAGCGGGGGGAAACAGATACGCAGTATTTT
clone size: NA
D gene: TRBD2
J gene: TRBJ2-3
CDR3 length: 13
V gene: TRBV5-1

CDR3 protein: CASSPDRVSGYTF
CDR3 DNA: TGTGCCAGCAGCCCGGACAGGGTGAGCGGCTACACCTTC
clone size: few
D gene: TRBD1
J gene: TRBJ1-2
CDR3 length: 13
V gene: TRBV6-1

CDR3 protein: CASSLKGANTEAFF
CDR3 DNA: TGTGCCAGCAGCTTAAAAGGGGCGAACACTGAAGCTTTCTTT
clone size: NA
D gene: NA
J gene: TRBJ1-1
CDR3 length: 14
V gene: TRBV5-4

CDR3 protein: CASSSGDSNQPQHF
CDR3 DNA: TGTGCCAGCAGCTCTGGGGATAGCAATCAGCCCCAGCATTTT
clone size: many
D gene: NA
J gene: TRBJ1-5
CDR3 length: 14
V gene: TRBV7-9

CDR3 protein: CATSRSGVGGLGGNEQFF
CDR3 DNA: TGTGCCACCAGCAGGTCGGGGGTTGGGGGCCTCGGGGGTAATGAGCAGTTCTTC
clone size: few
D gene: NA
J gene: TRBJ2-1
CDR3 length: 18
V gene: TRBV15